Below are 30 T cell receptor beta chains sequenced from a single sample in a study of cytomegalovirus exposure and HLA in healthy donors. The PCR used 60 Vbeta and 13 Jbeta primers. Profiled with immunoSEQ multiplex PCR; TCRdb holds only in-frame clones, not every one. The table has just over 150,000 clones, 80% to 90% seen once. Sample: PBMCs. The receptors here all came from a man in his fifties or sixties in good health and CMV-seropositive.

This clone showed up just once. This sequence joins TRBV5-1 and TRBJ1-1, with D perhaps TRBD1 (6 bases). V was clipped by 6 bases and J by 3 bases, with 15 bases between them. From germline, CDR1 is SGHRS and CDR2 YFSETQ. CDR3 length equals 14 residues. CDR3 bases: TGCGCCAGCAACGCCAGGGGTACGGACACTGAAGCTTTCTTT. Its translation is CASNARGTDTEAFF.

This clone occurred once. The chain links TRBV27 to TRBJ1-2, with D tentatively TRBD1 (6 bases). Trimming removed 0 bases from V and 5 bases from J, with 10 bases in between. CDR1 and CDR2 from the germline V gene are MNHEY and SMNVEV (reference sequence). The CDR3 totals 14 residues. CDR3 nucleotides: TGTGCCAGCAGTTTATCCCCGACAGGTTATGGCTACACCTTC. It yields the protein CASSLSPTGYGYTF.

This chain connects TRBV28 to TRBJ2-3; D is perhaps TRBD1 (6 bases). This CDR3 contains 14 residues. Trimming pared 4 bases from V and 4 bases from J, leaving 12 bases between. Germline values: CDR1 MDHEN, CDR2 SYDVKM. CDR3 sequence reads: CASSSGQIADTQYF. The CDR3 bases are TGTGCCAGCAGTTCAGGACAGATAGCAGATACGCAGTATTTT.

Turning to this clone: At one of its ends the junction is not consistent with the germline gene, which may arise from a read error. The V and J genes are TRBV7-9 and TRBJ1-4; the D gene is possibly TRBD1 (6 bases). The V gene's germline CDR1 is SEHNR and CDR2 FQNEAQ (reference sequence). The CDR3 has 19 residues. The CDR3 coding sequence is TGTTCCAGCAGCCATTTTTGGATTTCGCCGACAGGTCTGGGTGAAAAACTGTTTTTT. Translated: CSSSHFWISPTGLGEKLFF.

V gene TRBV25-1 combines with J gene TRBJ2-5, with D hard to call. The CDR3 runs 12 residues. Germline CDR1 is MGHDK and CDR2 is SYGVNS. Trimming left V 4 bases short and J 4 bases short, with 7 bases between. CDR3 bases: TGTGCCAGCAGTGCACAGCTAGAGACCCAGTACTTC. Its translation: CASSAQLETQYF. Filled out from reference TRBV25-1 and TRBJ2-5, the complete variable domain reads EADIYQTPRYLVIGTGKKITLECSQTMGHDKMYWYQQDPGMELHLIHYSYGVNSTEKGDLSSESTVSRIRTEHFPLTLESARPSHTSQYLCASSAQLETQYFGPGTRLLVL.

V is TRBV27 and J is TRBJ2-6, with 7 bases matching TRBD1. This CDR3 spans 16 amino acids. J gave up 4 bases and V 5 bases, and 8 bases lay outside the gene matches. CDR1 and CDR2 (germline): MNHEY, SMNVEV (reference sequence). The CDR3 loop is CASSPIQGFGANVLTF. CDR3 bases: TGTGCCAGCAGTCCTATACAGGGGTTCGGGGCCAACGTCCTGACTTTC.

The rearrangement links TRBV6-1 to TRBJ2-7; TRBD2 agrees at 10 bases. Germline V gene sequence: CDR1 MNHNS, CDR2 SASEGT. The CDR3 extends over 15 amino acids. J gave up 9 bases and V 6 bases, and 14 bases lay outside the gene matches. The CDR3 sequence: CASSPPGAGGLWQYF. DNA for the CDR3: TGTGCCAGCAGCCCCCCGGGAGCGGGGGGGCTATGGCAGTACTTC.

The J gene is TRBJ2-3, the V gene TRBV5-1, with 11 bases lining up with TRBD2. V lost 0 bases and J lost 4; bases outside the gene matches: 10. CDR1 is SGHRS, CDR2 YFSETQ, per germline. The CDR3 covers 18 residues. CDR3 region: CASSLVTSGTYGPDTQYF. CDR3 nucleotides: TGCGCCAGCAGCTTGGTGACTAGCGGGACCTACGGCCCAGATACGCAGTATTTT.

The CDR3 DNA sequence: TGCGCCAGCAGCCAGACTGGCGCCGGGGAGCTGTTTTTT. Translating gives CASSQTGAGELFF. The chain couples TRBV4-1 to TRBJ2-2; no clear D. V lost 3 bases to trimming and J lost 6 bases, with 8 bases between them. Germline loops: CDR1 MGHRA, CDR2 YSYEKL. The CDR3 runs 13 residues.

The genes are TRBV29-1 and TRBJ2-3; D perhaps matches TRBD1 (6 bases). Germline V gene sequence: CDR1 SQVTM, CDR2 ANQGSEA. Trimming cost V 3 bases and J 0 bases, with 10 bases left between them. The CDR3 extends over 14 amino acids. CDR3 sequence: CSVEDRVSTDTQYF. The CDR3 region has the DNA TGCAGCGTTGAGGACAGAGTTAGCACAGATACGCAGTATTTT.

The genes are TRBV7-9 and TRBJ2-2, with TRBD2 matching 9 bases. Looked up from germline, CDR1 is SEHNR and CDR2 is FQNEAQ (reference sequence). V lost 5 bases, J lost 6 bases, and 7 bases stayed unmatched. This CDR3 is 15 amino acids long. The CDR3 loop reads CASSPQAGGPGELFF. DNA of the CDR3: TGTGCCAGCAGCCCCCAAGCGGGAGGCCCCGGGGAGCTGTTTTTT.

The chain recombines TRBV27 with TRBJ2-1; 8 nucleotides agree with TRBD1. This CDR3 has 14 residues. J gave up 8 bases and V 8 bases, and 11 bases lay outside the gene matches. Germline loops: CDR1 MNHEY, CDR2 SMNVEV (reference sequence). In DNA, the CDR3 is TGTGCCAGCGTCGGGACAGGACACTCGGATGAGCAGTTCTTC. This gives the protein CASVGTGHSDEQFF.

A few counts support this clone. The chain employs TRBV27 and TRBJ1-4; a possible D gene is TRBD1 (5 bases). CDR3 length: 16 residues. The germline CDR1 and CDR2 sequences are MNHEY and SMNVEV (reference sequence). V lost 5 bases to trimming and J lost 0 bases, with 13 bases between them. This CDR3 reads CASSPRTPATNEKLFF. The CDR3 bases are TGTGCCAGCAGTCCCCGGACACCTGCAACTAATGAAAAACTGTTTTTT. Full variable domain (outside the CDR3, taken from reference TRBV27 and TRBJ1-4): EAQVTQNPRYLITVTGKKLTVTCSQNMNHEYMSWYRQDPGLGLRQIYYSMNVEVTDKGDVPEGYKVSRKEKRNFPLILESPSPNQTSLYFCASSPRTPATNEKLFFGSGTQLSVL.

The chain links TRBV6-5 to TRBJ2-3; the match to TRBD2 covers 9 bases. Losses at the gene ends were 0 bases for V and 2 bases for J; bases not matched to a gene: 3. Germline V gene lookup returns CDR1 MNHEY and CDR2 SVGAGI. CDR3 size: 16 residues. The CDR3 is CASSYSTSGDTDTQYF. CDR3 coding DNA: TGTGCCAGCAGTTACTCGACTAGCGGAGACACAGATACGCAGTATTTT.

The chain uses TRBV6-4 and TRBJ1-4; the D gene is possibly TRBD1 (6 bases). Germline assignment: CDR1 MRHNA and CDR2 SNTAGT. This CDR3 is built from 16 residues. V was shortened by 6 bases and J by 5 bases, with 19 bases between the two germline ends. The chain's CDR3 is CASSRLRTGSNEKLFF. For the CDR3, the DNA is TGTGCCAGCAGCAGGCTAAGAACAGGGAGCAATGAAAAACTGTTTTTT.

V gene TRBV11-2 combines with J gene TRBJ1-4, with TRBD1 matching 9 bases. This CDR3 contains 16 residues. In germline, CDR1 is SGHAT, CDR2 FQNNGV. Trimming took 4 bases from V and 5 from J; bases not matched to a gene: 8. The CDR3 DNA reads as TGTGCCAGCAGCTCCACAACCGGGACAGGGAATGAAAAACTGTTTTTT. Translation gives CASSSTTGTGNEKLFF.

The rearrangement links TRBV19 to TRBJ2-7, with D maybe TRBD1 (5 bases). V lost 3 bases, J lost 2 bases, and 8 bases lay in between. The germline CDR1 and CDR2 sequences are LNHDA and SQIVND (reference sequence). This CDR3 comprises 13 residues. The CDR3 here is CASSMAGTYEQYF. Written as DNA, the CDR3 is TGTGCCAGTAGTATGGCAGGGACCTACGAGCAGTACTTC.

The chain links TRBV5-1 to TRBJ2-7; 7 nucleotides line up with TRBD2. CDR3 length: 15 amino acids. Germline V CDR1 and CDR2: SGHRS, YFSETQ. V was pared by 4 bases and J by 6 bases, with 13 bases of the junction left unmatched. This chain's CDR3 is CASSPWGGESSEQYF. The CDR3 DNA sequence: TGCGCCAGCAGCCCCTGGGGGGGGGAATCCAGCGAGCAGTACTTC.

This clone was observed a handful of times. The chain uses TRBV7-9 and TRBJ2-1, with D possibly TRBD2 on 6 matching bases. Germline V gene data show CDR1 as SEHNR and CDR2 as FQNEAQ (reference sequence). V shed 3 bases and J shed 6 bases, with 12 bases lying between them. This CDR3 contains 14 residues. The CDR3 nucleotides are TGTGCCAGCAGCTTCGCGGGGATGGGCAATGAGCAGTTCTTC. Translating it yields CASSFAGMGNEQFF.

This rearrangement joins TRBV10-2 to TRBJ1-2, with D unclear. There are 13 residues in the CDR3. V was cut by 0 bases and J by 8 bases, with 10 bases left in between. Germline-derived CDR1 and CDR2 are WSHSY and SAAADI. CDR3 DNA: TGCGCCAGCAGTGAGTCCAGGTCCTCGGGCTACACCTTC. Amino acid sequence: CASSESRSSGYTF.

The CDR3 coding sequence is TGTGCCAGCAGGCGGGGTGACACTGAAGCTTTCTTT. This gives the protein CASRRGDTEAFF. This chain connects TRBV19 to TRBJ1-1; D not certain. The V gene lost 9 bases and the J gene lost 3 bases, with 11 bases spanning the gap. The CDR3 runs to 12 residues. Germline CDR1 is LNHDA and CDR2 is SQIVND (reference sequence).

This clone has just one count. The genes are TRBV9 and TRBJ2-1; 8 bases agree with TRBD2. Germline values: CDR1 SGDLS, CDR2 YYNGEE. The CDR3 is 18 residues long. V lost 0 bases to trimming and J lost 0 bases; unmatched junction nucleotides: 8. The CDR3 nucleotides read TGTGCCAGCAGCGTAGAGTCGGGAGGGGCCAGCTCCTACAATGAGCAGTTCTTC. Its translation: CASSVESGGASSYNEQFF.

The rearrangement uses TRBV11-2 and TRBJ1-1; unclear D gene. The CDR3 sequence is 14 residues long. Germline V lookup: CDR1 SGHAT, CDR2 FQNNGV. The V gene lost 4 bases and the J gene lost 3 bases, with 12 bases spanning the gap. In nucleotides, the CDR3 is TGTGCCAGCAGCTCCTATGTCGGGGACACTGAAGCTTTCTTT. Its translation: CASSSYVGDTEAFF.

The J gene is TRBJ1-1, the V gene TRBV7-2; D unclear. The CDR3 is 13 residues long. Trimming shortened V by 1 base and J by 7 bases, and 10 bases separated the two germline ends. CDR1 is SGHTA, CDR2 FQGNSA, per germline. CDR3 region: CASSLVSFGEAFF. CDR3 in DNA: TGTGCCAGCAGCTTAGTCTCTTTCGGTGAAGCTTTCTTT.

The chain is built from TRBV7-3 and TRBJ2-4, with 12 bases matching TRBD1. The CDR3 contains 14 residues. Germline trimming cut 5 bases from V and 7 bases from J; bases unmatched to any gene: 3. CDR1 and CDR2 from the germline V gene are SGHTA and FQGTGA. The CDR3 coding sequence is TGTGCCAGCAGCCCGGGACAGGGGGCGAACATTCAGTACTTC. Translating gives CASSPGQGANIQYF.

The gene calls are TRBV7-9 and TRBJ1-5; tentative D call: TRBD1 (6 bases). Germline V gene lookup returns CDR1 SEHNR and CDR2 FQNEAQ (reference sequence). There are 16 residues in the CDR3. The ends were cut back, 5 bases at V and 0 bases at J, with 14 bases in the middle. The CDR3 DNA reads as TGTGCCAGCAGCAAATCGCAGGGGAGTAGCAATCAGCCCCAGCATTTT. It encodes CASSKSQGSSNQPQHF.

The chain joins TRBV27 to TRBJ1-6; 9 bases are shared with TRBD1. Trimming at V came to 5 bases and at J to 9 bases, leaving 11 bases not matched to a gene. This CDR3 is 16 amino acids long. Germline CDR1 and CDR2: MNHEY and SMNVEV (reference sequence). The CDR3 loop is CASSPRGTGQASPLHF. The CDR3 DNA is TGTGCCAGCAGTCCACGAGGGACAGGGCAGGCTTCACCCCTCCACTTT.

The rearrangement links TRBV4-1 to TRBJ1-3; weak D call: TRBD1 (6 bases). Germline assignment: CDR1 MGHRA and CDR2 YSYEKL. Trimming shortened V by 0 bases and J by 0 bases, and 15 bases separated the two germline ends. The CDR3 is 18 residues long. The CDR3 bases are TGCGCCAGCAGCCAAGAATCTGCAGGGGTCAGCTCTGGAAACACCATATATTTT. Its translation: CASSQESAGVSSGNTIYF.

CDR3 amino acids: CASSLSGQGFEQYV. CDR3 nucleotide sequence: TGTGCCAGCTCACTGTCCGGACAGGGGTTCGAGCAGTACGTC. The chain couples TRBV18 to TRBJ2-7, with 9 bases matching TRBD1. In germline, CDR1 is KGHSH, CDR2 LQKENI. Trimming removed 4 bases from V and 6 bases from J; junction bases left unmatched: 7. This CDR3 region has 14 residues.

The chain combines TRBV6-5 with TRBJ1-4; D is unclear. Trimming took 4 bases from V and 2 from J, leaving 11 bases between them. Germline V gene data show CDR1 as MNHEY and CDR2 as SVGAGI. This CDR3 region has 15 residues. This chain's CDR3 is CASSSTGSTNEKLFF. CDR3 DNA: TGTGCCAGCAGTTCCACGGGGAGTACTAATGAAAAACTGTTTTTT.